The clone carrying this T cell receptor (beta chain) showed up just once. Germline V lookup: CDR1 DFQATT, CDR2 SNEGSKA (reference sequence). The CDR3 has 14 amino acids. The V and J ends lost 6 bases and 2 bases, in that order; junction bases with no gene match: 8. The data derive from a study of T-cell reconstitution after alpha-beta-depleted transplantation in children. TCRbeta library preparation incorporated unique molecular identifiers. TCRdb re-derived calls from the PCR reads in MiXCR, one entry per CDR3 protein. The sample carries 600,000 to 700,000 distinct CDR3 sequences, about 12% recorded once.

The sequence came from a girl aged 2 to 9 with congenital amegakaryocytic thrombocytopenia, due to receive a stem cell transplant. The rearrangement uses TRBV20-1 and TRBJ2-7, with TRBD2 matching over 9 bases. This specimen consisted of PBMCs, obtained before TCRalphabeta/CD19-depleted stem cell transplant. Written as DNA, the CDR3 is TGCAGTGCCCTCCGGAGCGGGAGGACCTACGAGCAGTACTTC. Its protein product is CSALRSGRTYEQYF.